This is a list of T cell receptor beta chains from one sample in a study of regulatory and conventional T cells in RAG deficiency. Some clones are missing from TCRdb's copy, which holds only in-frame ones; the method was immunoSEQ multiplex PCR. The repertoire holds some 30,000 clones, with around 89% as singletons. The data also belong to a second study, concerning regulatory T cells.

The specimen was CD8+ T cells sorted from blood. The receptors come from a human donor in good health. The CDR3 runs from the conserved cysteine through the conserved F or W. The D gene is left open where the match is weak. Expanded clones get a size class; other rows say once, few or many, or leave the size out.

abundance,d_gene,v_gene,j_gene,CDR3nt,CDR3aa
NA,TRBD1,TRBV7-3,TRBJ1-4,TGTGCCAGCAGCTTAGCGGGCCAGGGGGCCAATGAAAAACTGTTTTTT,CASSLAGQGANEKLFF
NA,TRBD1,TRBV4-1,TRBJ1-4,TGCGCCAGCAGCCAGTCCTTTCAGGGGGCGCGTGAAAAACTGTTTTTT,CASSQSFQGAREKLFF
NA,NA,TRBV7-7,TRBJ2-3,TGTGCTAGCAGCTTAGCTAGCGGCACAGATACGCAGTATTTT,CASSLASGTDTQYF
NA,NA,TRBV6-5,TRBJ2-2,TGTGCCAGCAGCACATCTCCTTCCCTAACCAGGATGTTTTTT,CASSTSPSLTRMFF
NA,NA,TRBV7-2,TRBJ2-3,TGTGCCAGCAGCTTAGAGTGGGGGGCCGGCGATACGCAGTATTTT,CASSLEWGAGDTQYF
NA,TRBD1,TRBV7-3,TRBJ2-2,TGTGCCAGCAGCGTCCGGGACAGCTCCACCGGGGAGCTGTTTTTT,CASSVRDSSTGELFF
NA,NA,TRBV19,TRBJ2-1,TGTGCCAGTAGTATTAGAAACAGCTACAATGAGCAGTTCTTC,CASSIRNSYNEQFF
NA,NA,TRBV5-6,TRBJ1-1,TGTGCCAGCAGCTTGGGTCTGAACACTGAAGCTTTCTTT,CASSLGLNTEAFF
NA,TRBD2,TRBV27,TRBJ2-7,TGTGCCAGCAGTTTAGCCCCGGTACGCGGGAGTCTGTACGAGCAGTACTTC,CASSLAPVRGSLYEQYF
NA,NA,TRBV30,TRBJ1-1,TGTGCCTGGAGTCTGGGACGTCGGAACACTGAAGCTTTCTTT,CAWSLGRRNTEAFF
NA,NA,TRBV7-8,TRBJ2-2,TGTGCCAGCAGCTTAGCCGGAAGCGGAACGAACACCGGGGAGCTGTTTTTT,CASSLAGSGTNTGELFF
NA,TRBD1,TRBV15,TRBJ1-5,TGTGCCACCAACCTGGACAGGGGCAATCAGCCCCAGCATTTT,CATNLDRGNQPQHF
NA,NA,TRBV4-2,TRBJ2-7,TGTGCCAGCAGCCAAGATAAACCGGGACTGGTTTCTTACGAGCAGTACTTC,CASSQDKPGLVSYEQYF
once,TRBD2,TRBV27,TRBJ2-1,TGTGCCAGCAGTCTGACTAGCGGGAGTCGTCACAATGAGCAGTTCTTC,CASSLTSGSRHNEQFF
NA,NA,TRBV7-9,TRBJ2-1,TGTGCCAGCAGCTTAGTTCCGACGGGCTCCTACAATGAGCAGTTCTTC,CASSLVPTGSYNEQFF
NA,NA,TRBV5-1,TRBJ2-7,TGCGCCAGCAGCTTGGAGCGAACCTCTGACGAGCAGTACTTC,CASSLERTSDEQYF
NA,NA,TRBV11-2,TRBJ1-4,TGTGCCAGCAGCTTATTGGGGGGAGGGAAACTGTTTTTT,CASSLLGGGKLFF
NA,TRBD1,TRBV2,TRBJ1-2,TGTGCCAGCAGTGGAACAGGACAGGGTGAGGATGGCTACACCTTC,CASSGTGQGEDGYTF
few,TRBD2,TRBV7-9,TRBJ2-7,TGTGCCAGCAGCCCCGGACTAGCGGGATTCGAGCAGTACTTC,CASSPGLAGFEQYF
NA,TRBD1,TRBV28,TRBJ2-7,TGTGCCAGCAGGCCCGGACAGGGCGGCTACGAGCAGTACTTC,CASRPGQGGYEQYF
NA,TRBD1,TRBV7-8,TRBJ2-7,TGTGCCAGCAGCTTAGCCCAGGACAGGGGAGGACACGAGCAGTACTTC,CASSLAQDRGGHEQYF
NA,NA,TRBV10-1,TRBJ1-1,TGCGCCAGCAGTGATAGAGGGGATGGGACTGAAGCTTCCTTT,CASSDRGDGTEASF
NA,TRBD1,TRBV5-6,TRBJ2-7,TGTGCCAGCCGCCAGGGGACAGGGGGCTGGAGCGAGCAGTACTTC,CASRQGTGGWSEQYF
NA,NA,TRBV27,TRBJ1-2,TGTGCCAGCAGTTCAGAGTGGGACTATGGCTACACCTTC,CASSSEWDYGYTF